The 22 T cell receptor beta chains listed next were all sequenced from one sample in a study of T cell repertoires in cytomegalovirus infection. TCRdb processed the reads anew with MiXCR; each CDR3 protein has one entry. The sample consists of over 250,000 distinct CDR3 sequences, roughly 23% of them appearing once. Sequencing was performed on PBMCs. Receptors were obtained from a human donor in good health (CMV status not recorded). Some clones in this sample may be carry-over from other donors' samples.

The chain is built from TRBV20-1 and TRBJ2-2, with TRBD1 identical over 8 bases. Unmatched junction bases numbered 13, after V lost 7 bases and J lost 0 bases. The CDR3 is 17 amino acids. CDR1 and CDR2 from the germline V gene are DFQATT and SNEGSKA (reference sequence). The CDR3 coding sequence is TGCAGTGGCAGAGGGGGTGACAGGGGAACGAACACCGGGGAGCTGTTTTTT. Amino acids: CSGRGGDRGTNTGELFF.

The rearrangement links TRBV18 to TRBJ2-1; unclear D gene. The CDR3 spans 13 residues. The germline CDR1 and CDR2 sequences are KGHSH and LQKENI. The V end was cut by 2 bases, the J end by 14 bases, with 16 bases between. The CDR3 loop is CASSPLKTAWKFF. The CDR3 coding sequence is TGTGCCAGCTCACCATTGAAAACGGCCTGGAAGTTCTTC.

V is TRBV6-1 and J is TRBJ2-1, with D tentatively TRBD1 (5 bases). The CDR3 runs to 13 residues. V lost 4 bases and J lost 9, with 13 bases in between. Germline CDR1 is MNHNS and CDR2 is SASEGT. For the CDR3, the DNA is TGTGCCAGCAGTGGGCAGGGTTATGGTGAGCAGTTCTTC. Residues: CASSGQGYGEQFF.

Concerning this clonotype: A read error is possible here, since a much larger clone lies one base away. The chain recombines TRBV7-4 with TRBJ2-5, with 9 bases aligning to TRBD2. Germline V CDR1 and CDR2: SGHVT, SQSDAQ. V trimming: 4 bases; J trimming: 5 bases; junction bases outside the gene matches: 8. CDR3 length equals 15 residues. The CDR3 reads CASSSGTSRTETQYF. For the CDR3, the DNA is TGTGCCAGCAGCTCCGGGACTAGCAGGACGGAGACCCAGTACTTC. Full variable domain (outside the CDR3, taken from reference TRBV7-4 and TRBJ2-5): GAGVSQSPRYKVAKRGRDVALRCDSISGHVTLYWYRQTLGQGSEVLTYSQSDAQRDKSGRPSGRFSAERPERSVSTLKIQRTEQGDSAVYLCASSSGTSRTETQYFGPGTRLLVL.

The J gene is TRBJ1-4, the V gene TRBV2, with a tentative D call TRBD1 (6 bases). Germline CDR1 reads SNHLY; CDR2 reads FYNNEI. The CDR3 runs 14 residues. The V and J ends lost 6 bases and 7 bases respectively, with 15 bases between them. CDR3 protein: CASRREQGSEKLFF. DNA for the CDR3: TGTGCCAGCAGGAGGGAACAGGGATCTGAAAAACTGTTTTTT. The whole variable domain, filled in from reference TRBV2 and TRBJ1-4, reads EPEVTQTPSHQVTQMGQEVILRCVPISNHLYFYWYRQILGQKVEFLVSFYNNEISEKSEIFDDQFSVERPDGSNFTLKIRSTKLEDSAMYFCASRREQGSEKLFFGSGTQLSVL.

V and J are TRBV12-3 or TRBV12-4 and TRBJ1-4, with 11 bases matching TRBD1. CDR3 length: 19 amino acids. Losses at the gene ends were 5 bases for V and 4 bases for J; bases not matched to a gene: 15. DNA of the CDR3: TGTGCCAGCAGTCTCTTGCCGGGACAGGGGGATTGGGATAATGAAAAACTGTTTTTT. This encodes CASSLLPGQGDWDNEKLFF.

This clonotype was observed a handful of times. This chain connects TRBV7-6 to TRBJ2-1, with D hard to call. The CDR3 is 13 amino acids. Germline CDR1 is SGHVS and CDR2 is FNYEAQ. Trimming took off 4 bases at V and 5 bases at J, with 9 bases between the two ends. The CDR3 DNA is TGTGCCAGCAGCTCACAGAACGACAATGAGCAGTTCTTC. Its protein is CASSSQNDNEQFF.

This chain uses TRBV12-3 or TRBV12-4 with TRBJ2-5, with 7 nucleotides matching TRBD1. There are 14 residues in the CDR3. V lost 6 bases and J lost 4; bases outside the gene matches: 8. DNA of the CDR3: TGTGCCAGCAGCCCCGGGACAGAAGCAGAGACCCAGTACTTC. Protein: CASSPGTEAETQYF.

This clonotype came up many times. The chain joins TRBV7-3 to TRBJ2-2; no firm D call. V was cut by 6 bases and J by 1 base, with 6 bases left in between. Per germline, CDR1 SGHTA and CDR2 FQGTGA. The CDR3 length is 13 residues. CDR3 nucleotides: TGTGCCAGCAGTCTAGGGAACACCGGGGAGCTGTTTTTT. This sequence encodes CASSLGNTGELFF.

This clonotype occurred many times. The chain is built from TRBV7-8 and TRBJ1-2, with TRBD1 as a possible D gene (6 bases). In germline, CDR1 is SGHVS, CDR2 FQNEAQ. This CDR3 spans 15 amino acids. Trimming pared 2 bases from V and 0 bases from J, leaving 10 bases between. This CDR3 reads CASSLSRTANYGYTF. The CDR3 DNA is TGTGCCAGCAGCTTATCTAGGACAGCTAACTATGGCTACACCTTC.

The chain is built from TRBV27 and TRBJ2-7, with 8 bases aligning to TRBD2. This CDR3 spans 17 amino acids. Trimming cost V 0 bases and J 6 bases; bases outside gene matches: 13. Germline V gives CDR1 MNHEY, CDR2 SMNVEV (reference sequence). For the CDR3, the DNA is TGTGCCAGCAGTTTATCGCTTTTACTAGCGGTGGTCGGCGAGCAGTACTTC. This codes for CASSLSLLLAVVGEQYF.

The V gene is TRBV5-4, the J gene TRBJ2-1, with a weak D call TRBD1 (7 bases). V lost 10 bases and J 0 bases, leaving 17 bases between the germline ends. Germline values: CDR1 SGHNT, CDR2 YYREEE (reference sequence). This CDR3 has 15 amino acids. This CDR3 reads CAVSSGGISYNEQFF. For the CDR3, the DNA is TGTGCCGTTTCTTCAGGGGGGATCTCCTACAATGAGCAGTTCTTC.

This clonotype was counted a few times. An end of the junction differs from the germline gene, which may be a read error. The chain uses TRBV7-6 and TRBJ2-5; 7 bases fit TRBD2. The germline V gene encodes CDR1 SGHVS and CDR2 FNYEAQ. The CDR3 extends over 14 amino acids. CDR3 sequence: CASSSSGTLETQYF. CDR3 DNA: TGTGCTAGCAGCTCAAGCGGGACGTTAGAGACCCAGTACTTC.

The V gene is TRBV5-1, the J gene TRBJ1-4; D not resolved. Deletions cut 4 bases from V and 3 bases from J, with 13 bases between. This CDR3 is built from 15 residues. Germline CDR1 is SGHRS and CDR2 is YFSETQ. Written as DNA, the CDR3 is TGCGCCAGCAGCGTAAATCAAGGGCCTAATGAAAAACTGTTTTTT. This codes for CASSVNQGPNEKLFF.

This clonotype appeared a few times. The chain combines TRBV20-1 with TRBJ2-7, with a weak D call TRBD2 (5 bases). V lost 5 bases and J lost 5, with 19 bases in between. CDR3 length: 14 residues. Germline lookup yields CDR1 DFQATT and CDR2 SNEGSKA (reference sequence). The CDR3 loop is CSAPRAAVVNEQYF. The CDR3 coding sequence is TGCAGTGCTCCTCGGGCAGCGGTAGTCAACGAGCAGTACTTC.

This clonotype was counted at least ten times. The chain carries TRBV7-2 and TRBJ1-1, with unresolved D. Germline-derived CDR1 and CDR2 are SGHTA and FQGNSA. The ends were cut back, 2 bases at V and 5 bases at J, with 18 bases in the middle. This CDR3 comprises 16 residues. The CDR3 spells CASSLKRVTLGTEAFF. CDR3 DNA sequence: TGTGCCAGCAGCTTAAAACGGGTCACCCTGGGAACTGAAGCTTTCTTT. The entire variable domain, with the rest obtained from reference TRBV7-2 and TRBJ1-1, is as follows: GAGVSQSPSNKVTEKGKDVELRCDPISGHTALYWYRQSLGQGLEFLIYFQGNSAPDKSGLPSDRFSAERTGGSVSTLTIQRTQQEDSAVYLCASSLKRVTLGTEAFFGQGTRLTVV.

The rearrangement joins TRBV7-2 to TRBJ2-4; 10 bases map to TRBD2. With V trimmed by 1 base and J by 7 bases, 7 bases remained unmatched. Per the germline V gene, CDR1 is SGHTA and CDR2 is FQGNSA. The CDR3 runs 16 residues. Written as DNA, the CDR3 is TGTGCCAGCAGCTTAGATCGGCTAGCGGGAGCGAACATTCAGTACTTC. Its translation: CASSLDRLAGANIQYF.

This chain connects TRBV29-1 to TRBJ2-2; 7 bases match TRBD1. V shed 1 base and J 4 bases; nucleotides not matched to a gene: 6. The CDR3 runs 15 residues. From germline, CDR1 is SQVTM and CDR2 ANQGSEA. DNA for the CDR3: TGCAGCGTTGAAGTGGGACAGAGGGCCACCGGGGAGCTGTTTTTT. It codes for CSVEVGQRATGELFF.

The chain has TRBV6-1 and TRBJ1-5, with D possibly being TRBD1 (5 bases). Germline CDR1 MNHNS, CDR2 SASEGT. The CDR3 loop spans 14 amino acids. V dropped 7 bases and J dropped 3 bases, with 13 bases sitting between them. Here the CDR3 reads CASTEGPLNQPQHF. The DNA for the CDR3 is TGTGCCAGCACTGAGGGACCTCTCAATCAGCCCCAGCATTTT.

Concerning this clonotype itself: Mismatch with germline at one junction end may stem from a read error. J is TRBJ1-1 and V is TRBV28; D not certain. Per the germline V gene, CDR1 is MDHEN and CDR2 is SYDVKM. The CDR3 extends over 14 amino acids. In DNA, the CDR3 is TGTGCCAGCAGATTATTGGCGGAAAACACTGAAGCTTTCTTT. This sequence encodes CASRLLAENTEAFF.

The CDR3 nucleotides are TGCAGCGTTGCTAGCCCCGGGGACAATGAGCAGTTCTTC. Translated: CSVASPGDNEQFF. The V gene is TRBV29-1, the J gene TRBJ2-1; a possible D gene is TRBD2 (5 bases). This CDR3 has 13 residues. V was pared by 4 bases and J by 5 bases, with 12 bases between. Germline V gene lookup returns CDR1 SQVTM and CDR2 ANQGSEA.

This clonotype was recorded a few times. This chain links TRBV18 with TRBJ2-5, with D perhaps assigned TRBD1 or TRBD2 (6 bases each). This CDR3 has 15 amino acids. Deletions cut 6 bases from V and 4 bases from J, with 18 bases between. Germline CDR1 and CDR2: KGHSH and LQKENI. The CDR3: CASSPASGGGETQYF. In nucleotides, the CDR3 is TGTGCCAGCTCTCCCGCATCCGGAGGGGGAGAGACCCAGTACTTC.